The 23 T cell receptor beta chains below come from one sample, sequenced in a study of T-cell reconstitution after alpha-beta-depleted transplantation in children. Unique molecular identifiers were incorporated during preparation of the TCRbeta library. TCRdb fed the PCR reads into MiXCR, producing one record per CDR3 protein. Among around 580,000 distinct CDR3 sequences, 25% to 30% were seen once, and the ten largest hold around a third. Specimen: PBMCs, collected before TCRalphabeta/CD19-depleted stem cell transplant. All receptors come from a boy less than two years old with Wiskott-Aldrich syndrome, due to receive a stem cell transplant.

This chain uses TRBV15 with TRBJ2-1; possible D gene TRBD2, 5 bases. The germline V and J ends were trimmed by 1 base and 3 bases, with 7 bases remaining between them. Germline V gene sequence: CDR1 LNHNV, CDR2 YYDKDF (reference sequence). The CDR3 extends over 14 amino acids. The CDR3 loop is CATSRVTSYNEQFF. CDR3 bases: TGTGCCACCAGCAGAGTAACTAGCTACAATGAGCAGTTCTTC.

This clonotype was observed a few times. The chain employs TRBV11-2 and TRBJ2-1; D is undetermined. The V end was cut by 1 base, the J end by 8 bases, with 12 bases between. The CDR3 is 14 amino acids. Germline CDR1 reads SGHAT; CDR2 reads FQNNGV. The CDR3 region has the DNA TGTGCCAGCAGCTTAGGACTCAGTCGGGATGAGCAGTTCTTC. As protein: CASSLGLSRDEQFF. The whole variable domain, remainder taken from reference TRBV11-2 and TRBJ2-1, is EAGVAQSPRYKIIEKRQSVAFWCNPISGHATLYWYQQILGQGPKLLIQFQNNGVVDDSQLPKDRFSAERLKGVDSTLKIQPAKLEDSAVYLCASSLGLSRDEQFFGPGTRLTVL.

This clonotype was counted between two and nine times. The V and J genes are TRBV14 and TRBJ2-7; D is possibly TRBD2 (5 bases). Per the germline V gene, CDR1 is SGHDN and CDR2 is FVKESK. The CDR3 has 16 amino acids. V was clipped by 4 bases and J by 3 bases, with 19 bases between them. The CDR3 loop is CASSPAGITFGYEQYF. The DNA of the CDR3 is TGTGCCAGCAGCCCGGCCGGGATCACATTCGGCTACGAGCAGTACTTC.

The genes are TRBV28 and TRBJ2-1; 10 bases are a match to TRBD2. The germline CDR1 and CDR2 sequences are MDHEN and SYDVKM. The CDR3 runs to 17 residues. V was pared by 3 bases and J by 5 bases, with 10 bases of the junction left unmatched. The CDR3 DNA sequence: TGTGCCAGCAGTTTCCCCGTGCTAGCGGGAGTGAACAATGAGCAGTTCTTC. This gives the protein CASSFPVLAGVNNEQFF.

The J gene is TRBJ2-3, the V gene TRBV4-1, with TRBD1 matching 9 bases. Germline values: CDR1 MGHRA, CDR2 YSYEKL. This CDR3 is built from 16 residues. Trimming took 2 bases from V and 4 from J; bases not matched to a gene: 7. Written as DNA, the CDR3 is TGCGCCAGCAGCCAAACCGGGACAGGGTGGTCAGATACGCAGTATTTT. As protein: CASSQTGTGWSDTQYF.

This clonotype occurred a few times. The genes are TRBV10-3 and TRBJ2-2; D is undetermined. Per germline, CDR1 ENHRY and CDR2 SYGVKD. This CDR3 spans 16 amino acids. V was pared by 4 bases and J by 0 bases, with 12 bases between. The CDR3 region is CAISVGSTTNTGELFF. As DNA, the CDR3 is TGTGCCATCAGTGTGGGCTCCACGACGAACACCGGGGAGCTGTTTTTT.

The V call is TRBV11-2, the J call TRBJ2-5; TRBD2 agrees at 10 bases. The junction had 12 bases not matched to a gene; V was cut back by 5 bases and J by 0 bases. The germline gives CDR1 SGHAT, CDR2 FQNNGV. CDR3 size: 18 residues. The CDR3 is CASSIIAGGTKYQETQYF. The CDR3 coding sequence is TGTGCCAGCAGCATAATAGCGGGAGGAACAAAATACCAAGAGACCCAGTACTTC.

This clonotype was found a few times. This sequence joins TRBV20-1 and TRBJ2-3; D gene unclear. The V end was cut by 0 bases, the J end by 2 bases, with 0 bases between. From germline, CDR1 is DFQATT and CDR2 SNEGSKA (reference sequence). The CDR3 loop spans 11 amino acids. The CDR3 sequence: CSARDTDTQYF. The CDR3 nucleotides are TGCAGTGCTAGAGACACAGATACGCAGTATTTT.

This clonotype was recorded a few times. The rearrangement joins TRBV9 to TRBJ2-1, with 7 bases lining up with TRBD2. This CDR3 has 14 residues. V lost 3 bases to trimming and J lost 0 bases; unmatched junction nucleotides: 0. Germline V gene sequence: CDR1 SGDLS, CDR2 YYNGEE. CDR3 loop: CASSAGGSYNEQFF. The CDR3 DNA reads TGTGCCAGCAGCGCGGGGGGCTCCTACAATGAGCAGTTCTTC.

V and J are TRBV29-1 and TRBJ2-7; possible D gene TRBD1, 5 bases. Trimming removed 1 base from V and 7 bases from J, with 11 bases in between. Germline CDR1 SQVTM, CDR2 ANQGSEA. The CDR3 consists of 12 residues. CDR3 bases: TGCAGCGTTGAAGGACAGAACGGGGAGCAGTACTTC. Protein: CSVEGQNGEQYF.

This clonotype was seen repeatedly, ten times or more. CDR3 coding DNA: TGTGCCAGCAGCTTAGATAGCGGGAGGGCCGCTTTTGAGCAGTTCTTC. It yields the protein CASSLDSGRAAFEQFF. The rearrangement links TRBV7-2 to TRBJ2-1; 11 bases match TRBD2. This CDR3 spans 16 amino acids. The V gene end was trimmed by 1 base and the J gene end by 9 bases; junction bases not matched to a gene: 8. Germline CDR1 SGHTA, CDR2 FQGNSA.

V usage is TRBV4-1 and J usage is TRBJ2-2; D is undetermined. The CDR3 runs 13 residues. Trimming took 11 bases from V and 0 from J, leaving 10 bases between them. Germline V gene lookup returns CDR1 MGHRA and CDR2 YSYEKL. CDR3 sequence reads: CASERANTGELFF. The CDR3, as DNA: TGCGCCTCCGAGCGTGCGAACACCGGGGAGCTGTTTTTT.

On this clonotype: One junction end disagrees with the germline gene, perhaps due to a read error. The chain joins TRBV15 to TRBJ1-3; D remains unclear. Germline CDR1 reads LNHNV; CDR2 reads YYDKDF (reference sequence). The CDR3 length is 14 residues. The CDR3: CAASRDISGNTIYF. In DNA, the CDR3 is TGTGCCGCCAGCAGAGATATTTCTGGAAACACCATATATTTT.

The rearrangement uses TRBV29-1 and TRBJ2-2; D is unclear. Per germline, CDR1 SQVTM and CDR2 ANQGSEA. This CDR3 spans 10 amino acids. The V end was cut by 7 bases, the J end by 8 bases, with 8 bases between. The CDR3 DNA is TGCAGCGCTCTAAGGGGGGAGCTGTTTTTT. Translating it yields CSALRGELFF.

This clonotype has just a few counts. The gene calls are TRBV21-1 and TRBJ2-2; the table's D call, TRBD2, has no DNA check behind it. TRBV21-1 is marked as a pseudogene. The length of the CDR3 is 17 residues. CDR3 coding DNA: TGTGCCAGCAGCAACAACCACGGACTAGTTGGCACCGGGGAGCTGTTTTTT. Amino acids: CASSNNHGLVGTGELFF.

Points on this clonotype: With a much larger clone just one base away, this may be a read error. The chain uses TRBV5-1 and TRBJ1-2; D is undetermined. Germline CDR1 reads SGHRS; CDR2 reads YFSETQ. This CDR3 comprises 13 residues. The germline V and J ends were trimmed by 0 bases and 1 base, with 4 bases remaining between them. The CDR3 spells CASSLDNNYGYTF. CDR3 sequence (DNA): TGCGCCAGCAGCTTGGACAATAACTATGGCTACACCTTC.

The rearrangement joins TRBV4-2 to TRBJ2-1; TRBD1 matches 8 bases. The V gene's germline CDR1 is LGHNA and CDR2 YNFKEQ. J was trimmed by 0 bases and V by 2 bases; bases with no gene match: 3. There are 16 residues in the CDR3. The CDR3 DNA reads as TGTGCCAGCAGCCAACAGGACAGGGACTCCTACAATGAGCAGTTCTTC. This codes for CASSQQDRDSYNEQFF.

This chain connects TRBV10-3 to TRBJ1-5, with D unresolved. V shed 2 bases and J shed 6 bases, with 2 bases lying between them. CDR3 length: 11 amino acids. Germline V gene sequence: CDR1 ENHRY, CDR2 SYGVKD. The CDR3 coding sequence is TGTGCCATCAGTGAGAGTCAGCCCCAGCATTTT. This sequence encodes CAISESQPQHF.

The chain carries TRBV29-1 and TRBJ2-1; 13 bases agree with TRBD2. Germline trimming cut 3 bases from V and 4 bases from J; bases unmatched to any gene: 0. Germline-derived CDR1 and CDR2 are SQVTM and ANQGSEA. This CDR3 has 14 residues. CDR3 sequence: CSVETSGRYNEQFF. DNA for the CDR3: TGCAGCGTTGAGACTAGCGGGAGGTACAATGAGCAGTTCTTC.

This clonotype has a handful of counts. V usage is TRBV15 and J usage is TRBJ2-5, with TRBD1 matching 9 bases. Trimming took 3 bases from V and 10 from J; bases not matched to a gene: 12. CDR3 length: 15 residues. CDR1 LNHNV and CDR2 YYDKDF come from the germline V gene (reference sequence). The CDR3 DNA sequence: TGTGCCACCAGCAGCCGGGACAGGGTACCTGGGGACCAGTACTTC. Protein: CATSSRDRVPGDQYF.

This clonotype was observed at least ten times. An end of the junction does not agree with germline; a read error may underlie this. The chain joins TRBV5-1 to TRBJ2-7, with TRBD2 as a possible D gene (6 bases). This CDR3 contains 13 residues. The germline V gene encodes CDR1 SGHRS and CDR2 YFSETQ. The CDR3 nucleotides read TGTGCCAGCAGCTTAGCGGCTTCCTACGAGCAGTACTTC. This codes for CASSLAASYEQYF.

This clonotype appeared a few times. The genes are TRBV20-1 and TRBJ2-1; TRBD2 matches 11 bases. The CDR3 runs 13 residues. Germline loops: CDR1 DFQATT, CDR2 SNEGSKA (reference sequence). The junction had 7 bases not matched to a gene; V was cut back by 7 bases and J by 8 bases. The DNA for the CDR3 is TGCAGTGTCCCGGGACTAGCGGCCGATGAGCAGTTCTTC. Its protein is CSVPGLAADEQFF.

V and J are TRBV29-1 and TRBJ2-2, with D unresolved. The V gene's germline CDR1 is SQVTM and CDR2 ANQGSEA. Trimming pared 7 bases from V and 3 bases from J, leaving 6 bases between. This CDR3 spans 11 amino acids. CDR3 region: CSAQDTGELFF. CDR3 DNA: TGCAGCGCCCAGGACACCGGGGAGCTGTTTTTT.